This T cell receptor beta chain was identified during a study of cytomegalovirus exposure and HLA in healthy donors. Both 60 Vbeta primers and 13 Jbeta primers went into the PCR. Clones were read by immunoSEQ multiplex PCR, and TCRdb kept only the in-frame ones, dropping some. The top ten hold about a tenth of the sample, which has over 75,000 clones, roughly 86% seen once. With respect to this clone: Its antigen is as yet unknown.

Study-wide findings and caveats: Listed as cytomegalovirus-associated were 150 to 200 TCR beta chains. The study had only CMV serostatus as immune exposure information. A later examination showed that TCR association rates differed by HLA locus, with DRB1 most and HLA-C fewest.

This receptor was identified in a young man in good health and CMV-seropositive. Sequencing used PBMCs.

The CDR3: CASSRGLAGGNTGELFF. In DNA form, the CDR3 reads TGTGCCAGCAGCCGTGGACTAGCGGGAGGTAACACCGGGGAGCTGTTTTTT. The chain couples TRBV5-4 to TRBJ2-2, with 14 bases that match TRBD2. Germline CDR1 reads SGHNT; CDR2 reads YYREEE (reference sequence). The V and J ends lost 4 bases and 2 bases, in that order; junction bases with no gene match: 4. The CDR3 loop spans 17 amino acids. Full variable domain (rest looked up from reference TRBV5-4 and TRBJ2-2): ETGVTQSPTHLIKTRGQQVTLRCSSQSGHNTVSWYQQALGQGPQFIFQYYREEENGRGNFPPRFSGLQFPNYSSELNVNALELDDSALYLCASSRGLAGGNTGELFFGEGSRLTVL.